This T cell receptor beta chain is from a study of identifying expanded T cells in peripheral blood. The junction had 7 bases not matched to a gene; V was cut back by 1 base and J by 8 bases. CDR3 length: 14 amino acids. In germline, CDR1 is SGHNT, CDR2 YENEEA. In regard to this clone: Its antigen is unidentified.

Findings of the study overall: Approximately 2-week clone count variance significantly increased as total template count grew. Over about two and four weeks, about 16 and 20 clones changed, versus roughly 1.1 between replicates.

The repertoire was sequenced with immunoSEQ multiplex PCR; TCRdb's copy has only in-frame clones and lacks some. The sample has under 100,000 clones, roughly 84% seen once. During the collection period, no donor immune events like infections were recorded. This receptor was identified in a person aged 18 to 70 in good health. Input material: blood. This chain uses TRBV11-3 with TRBJ1-2; TRBD1 matches 7 bases. CDR3 amino acids: CASSLGQGAGGYTF. CDR3 DNA sequence: TGTGCCAGCAGCTTAGGACAGGGAGCCGGCGGCTACACCTTC.